This entry lists 8 T cell receptor beta chains sequenced from one sample in a study of OX40 agonist ivuxolimab in advanced cancers. Libraries were constructed by the immunoSEQ multiplex PCR assay. TCRdb took over this immuneACCESS table, retaining in-frame rearrangements with V and J assigned. Such tables are incomplete; in checked studies, under half of the missing clones stem from an unresolved V gene, and the remainder is unexplained. Counted in this sample were tens of thousands of clones; approximately 90% of them appeared once. Roughly 0.2% of the sample is held by the ten biggest clonotypes. Here the sequenced sample was CD4+ or CD8+ T cells sorted from blood, taken in a trial of the OX40 agonist ivuxolimab. These receptors were collected from an adult with an advanced solid tumor such as melanoma, head and neck, liver or kidney cancer.

This chain uses TRBV28 with TRBJ2-7, with D perhaps TRBD2 (6 bases). V was pared by 3 bases and J by 2 bases, with 17 bases between. This CDR3 comprises 16 residues. Germline CDR1 is MDHEN and CDR2 is SYDVKM. CDR3: CASSFSGGLRAYEQYF. The CDR3 DNA sequence: TGTGCCAGCAGTTTTAGCGGAGGACTAAGGGCCTACGAGCAGTACTTC.

This clone has a handful of counts. The gene calls are TRBV30 and TRBJ2-7; no reliable D call. CDR3 length: 12 residues. CDR1 is GTSNPN and CDR2 is SVGIG in the germline V gene (reference sequence). Trimming took 4 bases from V and 2 from J, leaving 9 bases between them. CDR3 amino acids: CAWTVGPYEQYF. As DNA, the CDR3 is TGTGCCTGGACCGTGGGTCCCTACGAGCAGTACTTC.

The gene calls are TRBV13 and TRBJ2-7, with 13 bases aligning to TRBD2. V gave up 2 bases and J gave up 5 bases; unmatched junction bases: 6. CDR1 and CDR2 from the germline V gene are PRHDT and FYEKMQ (reference sequence). The CDR3 is made up of 16 amino acids. This CDR3 is CASSLRTSGRGNEQYF. As DNA, the CDR3 is TGTGCCAGCAGCTTACGGACTAGCGGGAGAGGTAACGAGCAGTACTTC.

This clone was observed once. The chain recombines TRBV6-6 with TRBJ2-3; TRBD2 matches at 8 bases. Germline lookup yields CDR1 MNHNY and CDR2 SVGAGI (reference sequence). This CDR3 region has 12 residues. Losses at the gene ends were 5 bases for V and 10 bases for J; bases not matched to a gene: 5. The CDR3 protein is CASSPTSEAQYF. The CDR3, as DNA: TGTGCCAGCAGTCCGACTAGCGAGGCGCAGTATTTT.

The CDR3 DNA sequence: TGTGCCAGCAGCGGGGGGTTGGGACTAGCGGGACGGGATGAGCAGTTCTTC. As protein: CASSGGLGLAGRDEQFF. The V and J genes are TRBV2 and TRBJ2-1; 13 bases line up with TRBD2. In germline, CDR1 is SNHLY, CDR2 FYNNEI. V was clipped by 6 bases and J by 8 bases; unmatched bases: 13. The CDR3 spans 17 residues.

J is TRBJ2-1 and V is TRBV29-1; TRBD2 is a possible D gene (5 bases). With 2 bases removed from V and 6 bases from J, the gap between germline ends came to 20 bases. CDR1 SQVTM and CDR2 ANQGSEA come from the germline V gene. The CDR3 runs to 16 residues. The CDR3 region is CSVERILGFPGNEQFF. The CDR3 nucleotides read TGCAGCGTTGAAAGGATACTAGGCTTTCCGGGCAATGAGCAGTTCTTC.

The V and J genes are TRBV2 and TRBJ2-3; D might be TRBD2 (5 bases). Germline V lookup: CDR1 SNHLY, CDR2 FYNNEI. CDR3 length equals 12 residues. The V end was cut by 5 bases, the J end by 6 bases, with 9 bases between. This chain's CDR3 is CASSLWRDTQYF. In DNA form, the CDR3 reads TGTGCCAGCAGTCTATGGAGGGATACGCAGTATTTT.

This clone was observed once. This rearrangement joins TRBV30 to TRBJ1-2, with 7 bases identical to TRBD1. V dropped 2 bases and J dropped 2; count of bases not matched to a gene: 2. Per the germline V gene, CDR1 is GTSNPN and CDR2 is SVGIG (reference sequence). The CDR3 has 13 amino acids. The CDR3 DNA is TGTGCCTGGAGTACGGGACAGAACTATGGCTACACCTTC. This translates into CAWSTGQNYGYTF.